What follows are 7 T cell receptor beta chains derived from one specimen sequenced in a study of human T cells and chemical hapten exposure. TCRdb independently ran MiXCR on the RACE reads; one entry per CDR3 protein. The sample records about 180,000 distinct CDR3 sequences, roughly 30% being singletons. Time point of the sample: pre-sensitization, week 0. The sample's treatment: therapeutic diphenylcyclopropenone sensitization with weekly scalp DPC. Sequencing was performed on whole blood, taken in connection with sensitization to the hapten diphenylcyclopropenone (DPC). The source of these receptors is a woman under 40 with alopecia areata. Some clones in this sample may be carry-over from other donors' samples.

By frequency in the sample, this clonotype is medium-sized. The CDR3 region is CASSFVAGADLYQETQYF. The CDR3 DNA is TGTGCCAGCAGTTTTGTGGCAGGCGCGGATCTTTACCAAGAGACCCAGTACTTC. The rearrangement uses TRBV28 and TRBJ2-5; D uncertain. CDR1 MDHEN and CDR2 SYDVKM come from the germline V gene. This CDR3 is 18 amino acids long. V lost 3 bases, J lost 0 bases, and 20 bases lay in between.

This chain uses TRBV20-1 with TRBJ2-1, with 8 bases aligning to TRBD1. With 1 base clipped from V and 3 bases from J, the junction kept 5 bases outside the gene matches. CDR1 and CDR2 (germline): DFQATT, SNEGSKA (reference sequence). This CDR3 region has 15 residues. CDR3 residues: CSARVIDRGYNEQFF. The CDR3, as DNA: TGCAGTGCTAGAGTTATTGACAGGGGCTACAATGAGCAGTTCTTC.

This clonotype was observed a handful of times. The rearrangement links TRBV6-4 to TRBJ2-3; 8 bases map to TRBD2. Per germline, CDR1 MRHNA and CDR2 SNTAGT. Unmatched junction bases numbered 9, after V lost 4 bases and J lost 3 bases. This CDR3 region has 16 residues. The DNA for the CDR3 is TGTGCCAGCAGTGGACGGCTAGCGGGCGGGACAGATACGCAGTATTTT. This translates into CASSGRLAGGTDTQYF.

The rearrangement links TRBV2 to TRBJ2-3; TRBD2 aligns across 10 bases. CDR3 length equals 14 residues. In germline, CDR1 is SNHLY, CDR2 FYNNEI. Unmatched junction bases numbered 17, after V lost 9 bases and J lost 14 bases. The CDR3 bases are TGTGCCAGGATCAGGACTAGCGGTCCCGGGGCGGTGTATTTT. Its translation: CARIRTSGPGAVYF.

The CDR3: CASSLVPAGGLGSYNEQFF. DNA of the CDR3: TGTGCCAGCAGCTTAGTACCAGCGGGAGGGCTCGGCTCCTACAATGAGCAGTTCTTC. V and J are TRBV7-2 and TRBJ2-1, with 10 bases identical to TRBD2. Trimming removed 1 base from V and 0 bases from J; junction bases left unmatched: 9. The CDR3 runs 19 residues. Per the germline V gene, CDR1 is SGHTA and CDR2 is FQGNSA.

This clonotype was found once. The chain has TRBV12-3 or TRBV12-4 and TRBJ1-5; TRBD1 matches at 7 bases. This CDR3 region has 15 residues. Trimming cost V 9 bases and J 1 base; bases outside gene matches: 9. CDR3 sequence (DNA): TGTGCCAGTAGGATACAGGGGATCAGCAATCAGCCCCAGCATTTT. Translating it yields CASRIQGISNQPQHF.

This clonotype showed up just a few times. The V and J genes are TRBV7-2 and TRBJ2-2; 15 bases agree with TRBD2. CDR3 length equals 16 residues. With V trimmed by 5 bases and J by 7 bases, 5 bases remained unmatched. Germline V lookup: CDR1 SGHTA, CDR2 FQGNSA. The CDR3 DNA is TGTGCCAGCAGCCCGCGGACTAGCGGGAGGGTCGGGGAGCTGTTTTTT. Translating gives CASSPRTSGRVGELFF.